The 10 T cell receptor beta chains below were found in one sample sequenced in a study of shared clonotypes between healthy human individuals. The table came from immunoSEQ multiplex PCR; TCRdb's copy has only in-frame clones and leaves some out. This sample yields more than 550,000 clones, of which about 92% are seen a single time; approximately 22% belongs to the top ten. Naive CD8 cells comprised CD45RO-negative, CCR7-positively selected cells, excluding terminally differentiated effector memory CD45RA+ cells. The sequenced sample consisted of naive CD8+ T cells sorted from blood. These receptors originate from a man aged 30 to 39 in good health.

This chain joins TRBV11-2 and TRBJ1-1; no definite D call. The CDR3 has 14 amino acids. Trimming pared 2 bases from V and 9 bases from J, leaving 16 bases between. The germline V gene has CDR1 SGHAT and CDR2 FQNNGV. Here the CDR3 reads CASSLISEKIQAFF. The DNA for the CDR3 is TGTGCCAGCAGCTTAATTAGTGAAAAGATTCAAGCTTTCTTT. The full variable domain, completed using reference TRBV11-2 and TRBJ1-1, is EAGVAQSPRYKIIEKRQSVAFWCNPISGHATLYWYQQILGQGPKLLIQFQNNGVVDDSQLPKDRFSAERLKGVDSTLKIQPAKLEDSAVYLCASSLISEKIQAFFGQGTRLTVV.

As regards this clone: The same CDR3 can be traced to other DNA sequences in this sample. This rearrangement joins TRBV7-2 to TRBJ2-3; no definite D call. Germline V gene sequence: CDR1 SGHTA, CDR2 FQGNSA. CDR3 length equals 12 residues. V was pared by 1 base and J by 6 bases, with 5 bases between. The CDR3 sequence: CASSLEGDTQYF. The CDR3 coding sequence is TGTGCCAGCAGCTTAGAGGGCGATACGCAGTATTTT.

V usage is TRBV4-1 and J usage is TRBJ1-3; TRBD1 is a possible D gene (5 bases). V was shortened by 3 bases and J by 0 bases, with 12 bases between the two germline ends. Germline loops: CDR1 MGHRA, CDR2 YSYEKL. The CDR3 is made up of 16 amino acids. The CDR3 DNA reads TGCGCCAGCAGCCAGCAGGGCCCCGACTCTGGAAACACCATATATTTT. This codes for CASSQQGPDSGNTIYF.

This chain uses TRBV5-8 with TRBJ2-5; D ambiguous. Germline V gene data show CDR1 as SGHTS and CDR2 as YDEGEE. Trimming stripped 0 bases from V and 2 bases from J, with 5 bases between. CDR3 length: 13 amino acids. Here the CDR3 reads CASSLVGQETQYF. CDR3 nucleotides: TGTGCCAGCAGCTTGGTGGGGCAAGAGACCCAGTACTTC.

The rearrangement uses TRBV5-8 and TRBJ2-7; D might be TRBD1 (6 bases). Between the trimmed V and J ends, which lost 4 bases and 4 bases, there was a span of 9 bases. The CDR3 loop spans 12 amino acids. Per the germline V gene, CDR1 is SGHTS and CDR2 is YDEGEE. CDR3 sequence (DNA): TGTGCCAGCAGCCCCGACAGGTACGAGCAGTACTTC. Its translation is CASSPDRYEQYF.

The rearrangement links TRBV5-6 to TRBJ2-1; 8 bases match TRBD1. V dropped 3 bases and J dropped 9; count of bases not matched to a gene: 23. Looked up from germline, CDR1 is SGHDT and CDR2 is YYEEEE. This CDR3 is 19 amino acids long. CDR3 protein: CASSSGRGLATSGSGEQFF. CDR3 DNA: TGTGCCAGCAGCTCGGGCAGGGGGCTAGCGACCTCCGGGAGTGGTGAGCAGTTCTTC.

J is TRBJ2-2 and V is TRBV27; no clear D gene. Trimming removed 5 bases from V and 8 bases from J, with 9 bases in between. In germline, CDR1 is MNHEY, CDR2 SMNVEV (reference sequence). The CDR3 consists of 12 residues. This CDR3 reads CASSQDGGELFF. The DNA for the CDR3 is TGTGCCAGCAGTCAAGACGGGGGGGAGCTGTTTTTT.

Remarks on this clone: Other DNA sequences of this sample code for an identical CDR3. For the CDR3, the DNA is TGTGCCAGCAGTTTGGGGACAGGGCGCTACGAGCAGTACTTC. Translating gives CASSLGTGRYEQYF. The chain is built from TRBV27 and TRBJ2-7; 9 bases are a match to TRBD1. The CDR3 length is 14 residues. The ends lost 3 bases at V and 3 bases at J; junction bases unmatched: 3. Looked up from germline, CDR1 is MNHEY and CDR2 is SMNVEV (reference sequence).

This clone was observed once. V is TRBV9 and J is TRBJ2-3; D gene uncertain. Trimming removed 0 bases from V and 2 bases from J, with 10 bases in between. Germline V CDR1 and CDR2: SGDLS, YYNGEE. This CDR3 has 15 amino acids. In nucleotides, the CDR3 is TGTGCCAGCAGCGTAGGACACGCAGTCACAGATACGCAGTATTTT. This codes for CASSVGHAVTDTQYF.

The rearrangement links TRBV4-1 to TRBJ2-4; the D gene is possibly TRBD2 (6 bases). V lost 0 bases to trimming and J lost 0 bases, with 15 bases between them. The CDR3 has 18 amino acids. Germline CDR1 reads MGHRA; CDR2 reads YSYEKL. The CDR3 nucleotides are TGCGCCAGCAGCCAAGACCTTATGCGGGGTTTAGCCAAAAACATTCAGTACTTC. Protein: CASSQDLMRGLAKNIQYF.